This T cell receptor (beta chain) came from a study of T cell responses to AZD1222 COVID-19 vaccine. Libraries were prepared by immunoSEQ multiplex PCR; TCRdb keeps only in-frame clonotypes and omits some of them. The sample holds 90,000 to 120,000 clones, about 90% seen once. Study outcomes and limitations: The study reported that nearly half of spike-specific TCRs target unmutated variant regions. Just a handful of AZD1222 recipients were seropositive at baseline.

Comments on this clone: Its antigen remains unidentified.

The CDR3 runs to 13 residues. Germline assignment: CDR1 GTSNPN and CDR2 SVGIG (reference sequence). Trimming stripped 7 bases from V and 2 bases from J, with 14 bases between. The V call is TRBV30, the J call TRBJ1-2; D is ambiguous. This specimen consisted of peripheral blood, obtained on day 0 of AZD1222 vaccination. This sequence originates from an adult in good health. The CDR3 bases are TGTGCCTTCTCAGTACATTGGAACTATGGCTACACCTTC. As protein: CAFSVHWNYGYTF. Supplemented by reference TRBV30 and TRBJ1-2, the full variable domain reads SQTIHQWPATLVQPVGSPLSLECTVEGTSNPNLYWYRQAAGRGLQLLFYSVGIGQISSEVPQNLSASRPQDRQFILSSKKLLLSDSGFYLCAFSVHWNYGYTFGSGTRLTVV.